This passage covers 12 T cell receptor beta chains from one sample sequenced in a study of cytomegalovirus exposure and HLA in healthy donors. The PCR was carried out with 60 Vbeta primers and 13 Jbeta primers. Sequencing used immunoSEQ multiplex PCR; TCRdb keeps in-frame clones, though not all of them. The sample totals around 210,000 clones. The sample was PBMCs. The receptors originated from a girl aged 2-10 years in good health and CMV-seropositive.

The CDR3 region has the DNA TGTGCCAGCAGCGACAGCAGGGTGGATATCTATGGCTACACCTTC. Translation: CASSDSRVDIYGYTF. The chain joins TRBV6-6 to TRBJ1-2; tentative D call: TRBD1 (5 bases). With 6 bases removed from V and 4 bases from J, the gap between germline ends came to 18 bases. Per the germline V gene, CDR1 is MNHNY and CDR2 is SVGAGI (reference sequence). This CDR3 has 15 amino acids.

The CDR3 protein is CASSRTGTPGGTDTQYF. The CDR3 DNA reads TGTGCCAGCAGCCGAACCGGGACACCTGGGGGCACAGATACGCAGTATTTT. This chain links TRBV27 with TRBJ2-3; possible D gene TRBD1, 6 bases. This CDR3 is built from 17 residues. From germline, CDR1 is MNHEY and CDR2 SMNVEV (reference sequence). The ends were cut back, 6 bases at V and 1 base at J, with 20 bases in the middle.

The chain is built from TRBV5-8 and TRBJ2-3; TRBD2 aligns across 10 bases. CDR1 and CDR2 (germline): SGHTS, YDEGEE. The CDR3 is 17 residues long. J was trimmed by 0 bases and V by 3 bases; bases with no gene match: 7. As DNA, the CDR3 is TGTGCCAGCAGCTCCATAGCGGGAGGAACTAGCACAGATACGCAGTATTTT. This gives the protein CASSSIAGGTSTDTQYF.

The chain carries TRBV7-8 and TRBJ1-2; tentatively, D is TRBD1 (5 bases). Germline V gene data show CDR1 as SGHVS and CDR2 as FQNEAQ. V dropped 5 bases and J dropped 8 bases, with 18 bases sitting between them. The CDR3 runs 14 residues. Here the CDR3 DNA reads TGTGCCAGCAGCCGTCCCGGGACTCGGTCCGGCTACACCTTC. Translating it yields CASSRPGTRSGYTF.

The chain uses TRBV25-1 and TRBJ2-6; a weak D match, TRBD1 (5 bases). Trimming shortened V by 3 bases and J by 1 base, and 10 bases separated the two germline ends. The V gene's germline CDR1 is MGHDK and CDR2 SYGVNS. The CDR3 covers 16 residues. As DNA, the CDR3 is TGTGCCAGCAGTGAGACAGTACCTTCTGGGGCCAACGTCCTGACTTTC. This sequence encodes CASSETVPSGANVLTF.

The chain combines TRBV6-5 with TRBJ2-7, with D perhaps matching TRBD2 (5 bases). Looked up from germline, CDR1 is MNHEY and CDR2 is SVGAGI. The CDR3 contains 15 residues. Trimming stripped 5 bases from V and 5 bases from J, with 19 bases between. The CDR3 bases are TGTGCCAGCAGTCGGGCCCCACTAGTTACGAACGAGCAGTACTTC. Protein sequence: CASSRAPLVTNEQYF.

This chain connects TRBV7-2 to TRBJ2-7, with D possibly being TRBD1 (6 bases). The CDR3 length is 12 residues. CDR1 is SGHTA, CDR2 FQGNSA, per germline. V lost 5 bases, J lost 4 bases, and 9 bases lay in between. The CDR3 loop is CASSLQGYEQYF. In DNA, the CDR3 is TGTGCCAGCAGCCTACAGGGTTACGAGCAGTACTTC.

The DNA of the CDR3 is TGTGCCAGCAGTGAATACAAAGGGGGACTAGGAGGTTCCGGGGAGCTGTTTTTT. Encoded protein: CASSEYKGGLGGSGELFF. V and J are TRBV25-1 and TRBJ2-2; 8 nucleotides line up with TRBD2. CDR1 is MGHDK and CDR2 is SYGVNS in the germline V gene. The CDR3 spans 18 residues. The trim removed 0 bases at V and 6 bases at J, leaving 12 bases unmatched.

V and J are TRBV19 and TRBJ1-2; 7 bases agree with TRBD1. The CDR3 runs to 15 residues. V lost 5 bases and J lost 1; bases outside the gene matches: 7. Germline CDR1 reads LNHDA; CDR2 reads SQIVND (reference sequence). The CDR3 nucleotides are TGTGCCAGTAGTGAAGGGACAGCGGGTAACTATGGCTACACCTTC. Translating gives CASSEGTAGNYGYTF.

J is TRBJ2-2 and V is TRBV5-4, with 12 bases that match TRBD2. The CDR3 length is 16 residues. V lost 2 bases to trimming and J lost 5 bases; unmatched junction nucleotides: 4. CDR1 and CDR2 from the germline V gene are SGHNT and YYREEE (reference sequence). The CDR3 DNA reads TGTGCCAGCAGCTTCCTAGCGGGAGGGCCGACCGGGGAGCTGTTTTTT. It encodes CASSFLAGGPTGELFF.

This chain uses TRBV11-3 with TRBJ1-1; no definite D call. V was pared by 2 bases and J by 8 bases, with 12 bases between. This CDR3 comprises 13 residues. Germline lookup yields CDR1 SGHNT and CDR2 YENEEA. CDR3 DNA: TGTGCCAGCAGCTTAAATTGGGCAGCCGAAGCTTTCTTT. It translates to CASSLNWAAEAFF.

The chain recombines TRBV11-2 with TRBJ2-5; TRBD2 matches at 14 bases. Germline lookup yields CDR1 SGHAT and CDR2 FQNNGV. Germline trimming cut 0 bases from V and 3 bases from J; bases unmatched to any gene: 3. There are 17 residues in the CDR3. For the CDR3, the DNA is TGTGCCAGCAGCTTAGATGTGGGACTAGCGGGAGAAGAGACCCAGTACTTC. Protein product: CASSLDVGLAGEETQYF. Variable domain in full (rest from reference TRBV11-2 and TRBJ2-5): EAGVAQSPRYKIIEKRQSVAFWCNPISGHATLYWYQQILGQGPKLLIQFQNNGVVDDSQLPKDRFSAERLKGVDSTLKIQPAKLEDSAVYLCASSLDVGLAGEETQYFGPGTRLLVL.